Presented here are 24 T cell receptor beta chains from one specimen sequenced in a study of spatial heterogeneity in lung cancer. TCRdb re-analysed the 5' RACE reads in MiXCR, keeping a single row per CDR3 protein. The repertoire holds roughly 110,000 distinct CDR3 sequences, with 10% to 11% as singletons. Stated time point: blood at routine non-recurrence follow-up after resection. Sequences were derived from PBMCs, sampled at follow-up. The source of these receptors is a female donor with early-stage non-small cell lung cancer.

This clonotype was detected a few times. V usage is TRBV28 and J usage is TRBJ1-1, with D possibly TRBD1 on 6 matching bases. Germline V CDR1 and CDR2: MDHEN, SYDVKM. V was cut by 4 bases and J by 2 bases, with 17 bases left in between. The CDR3 sequence is 16 residues long. The chain's CDR3 is CASSSEGGGFNTEAFF. The CDR3 DNA follows: TGTGCCAGCAGTTCGGAGGGGGGCGGATTCAACACTGAAGCTTTCTTT.

This clonotype showed up many times. J is TRBJ2-5 and V is TRBV27; the D call may be TRBD1 or TRBD2 (5 bases each). Germline V gene lookup returns CDR1 MNHEY and CDR2 SMNVEV (reference sequence). Trimming removed 4 bases from V and 4 bases from J, with 10 bases in between. The CDR3 is 13 residues long. The CDR3 DNA sequence: TGTGCCAGCAGTTCGGCAGGGACAGAGACCCAGTACTTC. This codes for CASSSAGTETQYF.

This sequence joins TRBV24-1 and TRBJ2-1, with a possible D match to TRBD2 (6 bases). V lost 3 bases, J lost 0 bases, and 17 bases lay in between. The CDR3 is 18 amino acids. Germline CDR1 and CDR2: KGHDR and SFDVKD. Written as DNA, the CDR3 is TGTGCCACCAGTGATCCACATACAGCGGGCGGCTCCTACAATGAGCAGTTCTTC. Translating gives CATSDPHTAGGSYNEQFF.

This clonotype was recorded a few times. The chain employs TRBV30 and TRBJ2-2; D uncertain. The V gene lost 0 bases and the J gene lost 8 bases, with 13 bases spanning the gap. Looked up from germline, CDR1 is GTSNPN and CDR2 is SVGIG (reference sequence). This CDR3 is built from 14 residues. The CDR3 region is CAWSVYQIPGELFF. The CDR3 DNA follows: TGTGCCTGGAGTGTATACCAGATTCCAGGGGAGCTGTTTTTT.

This clonotype came up a few times. This chain links TRBV2 with TRBJ1-5; TRBD1 aligns across 7 bases. This CDR3 spans 14 amino acids. Germline CDR1 is SNHLY and CDR2 is FYNNEI. Trimming took 8 bases from V and 6 from J; bases not matched to a gene: 10. This chain's CDR3 is CASQDRLAPQPQHF. CDR3 nucleotide sequence: TGTGCCAGCCAGGACAGGTTGGCGCCTCAGCCCCAGCATTTT. The full variable domain, in which reference TRBV2 and TRBJ1-5 provide the parts outside the CDR3, is EPEVTQTPSHQVTQMGQEVILRCVPISNHLYFYWYRQILGQKVEFLVSFYNNEISEKSEIFDDQFSVERPDGSNFTLKIRSTKLEDSAMYFCASQDRLAPQPQHFGDGTRLSIL.

This clonotype was observed a few times. This chain uses TRBV4-2 with TRBJ1-5, with D tentatively TRBD1 (5 bases). Germline-derived CDR1 and CDR2 are LGHNA and YNFKEQ. This CDR3 is 14 amino acids long. Trimming took 1 base from V and 1 from J, leaving 5 bases between them. The CDR3 sequence: CASSQGDSNQPQHF. The CDR3 DNA reads TGTGCCAGCAGCCAAGGGGACAGCAATCAGCCCCAGCATTTT.

This chain uses TRBV19 with TRBJ2-1; a weak D match, TRBD2 (6 bases). The length of the CDR3 is 16 residues. V was trimmed by 3 bases and J by 5 bases, leaving 17 bases between them. CDR1 LNHDA and CDR2 SQIVND come from the germline V gene (reference sequence). The chain's CDR3 is CASSIEGLQRDNEQFF. CDR3 bases: TGTGCCAGTAGTATCGAGGGACTCCAAAGGGACAATGAGCAGTTCTTC.

This clonotype was seen more than once but under ten times. This chain uses TRBV12-3 or TRBV12-4 with TRBJ1-1; D gene unclear. This CDR3 spans 13 amino acids. V was clipped by 5 bases and J by 8 bases, with 15 bases between them. The CDR3 loop is CASSPLEGREAFF. The CDR3 nucleotides are TGTGCCAGCAGTCCCCTGGAAGGGCGCGAAGCTTTCTTT.

This clonotype was recorded a few times. This sequence joins TRBV28 and TRBJ2-5; 9 bases line up with TRBD2. Germline V gene data show CDR1 as MDHEN and CDR2 as SYDVKM. The CDR3 has 16 residues. V lost 3 bases, J lost 3 bases, and 8 bases stayed unmatched. The CDR3 is CASSFPGLAPEETQYF. CDR3 nucleotide sequence: TGTGCCAGCAGTTTCCCCGGACTAGCGCCAGAAGAGACCCAGTACTTC. The full variable domain, with the rest looked up from reference TRBV28 and TRBJ2-5, is DVKVTQSSRYLVKRTGEKVFLECVQDMDHENMFWYRQDPGLGLRLIYFSYDVKMKEKGDIPEGYSVSREKKERFSLILESASTNQTSMYLCASSFPGLAPEETQYFGPGTRLLVL.

Points on this clonotype: A read error is possible here, since a much larger clone lies one base away. The chain joins TRBV14 to TRBJ2-5; D gene ambiguous. This CDR3 region has 13 residues. The V end lost 3 bases, the J end lost 7 bases, and 12 bases lay between the germline ends. Germline-derived CDR1 and CDR2 are SGHDN and FVKESK. CDR3 amino acids: CASSQERRTTQYF. As DNA, the CDR3 is TGTGCCAGCAGCCAGGAGAGAAGGACGACCCAGTACTTC.

The CDR3 DNA reads TGCAGTGCTAGAGATTTACAGGGGGCCAGCGAGCAGTACTTC. This sequence encodes CSARDLQGASEQYF. The chain has TRBV20-1 and TRBJ2-7; 9 nucleotides agree with TRBD1. V dropped 0 bases and J dropped 6; count of bases not matched to a gene: 6. Looked up from germline, CDR1 is DFQATT and CDR2 is SNEGSKA (reference sequence). The CDR3 covers 14 residues.

In its sample, this clonotype was seen a few times. The DNA of the CDR3 is TGTGCCAGCAGTTCCGGACAGGGGAGAGGTTCACCCCTCCACTTT. Protein sequence: CASSSGQGRGSPLHF. The chain joins TRBV28 to TRBJ1-6; 9 nucleotides agree with TRBD1. V lost 4 bases and J lost 9; bases outside the gene matches: 7. The CDR3 spans 15 residues. The V gene's germline CDR1 is MDHEN and CDR2 SYDVKM. The entire variable domain, with the rest obtained from reference TRBV28 and TRBJ1-6, is as follows: DVKVTQSSRYLVKRTGEKVFLECVQDMDHENMFWYRQDPGLGLRLIYFSYDVKMKEKGDIPEGYSVSREKKERFSLILESASTNQTSMYLCASSSGQGRGSPLHFGNGTRLTVT.

This clonotype has ten or more counts. V gene TRBV20-1 combines with J gene TRBJ1-1; D is ambiguous. Germline CDR1 DFQATT, CDR2 SNEGSKA (reference sequence). V shed 3 bases and J shed 3 bases, with 5 bases lying between them. This CDR3 has 11 residues. The CDR3 is CSASPYTEAFF. The CDR3 bases are TGCAGTGCTAGCCCTTACACTGAAGCTTTCTTT.

This clonotype came up many times. The genes are TRBV6-2 or TRBV6-3 and TRBJ2-3, with 12 positions matching TRBD2. Germline CDR1 is MNHEY and CDR2 is SVGEGT. The ends lost 6 bases at V and 3 bases at J; junction bases unmatched: 7. The CDR3 has 16 residues. CDR3 protein: CASRTSGRGQTDTQYF. CDR3 bases: TGTGCCAGCAGGACTAGCGGGAGAGGGCAAACAGATACGCAGTATTTT.

The V call is TRBV20-1, the J call TRBJ2-5; 10 nucleotides agree with TRBD1. The CDR3 is 15 residues long. Germline V gene data show CDR1 as DFQATT and CDR2 as SNEGSKA (reference sequence). Trimming removed 1 base from V and 5 bases from J; junction bases left unmatched: 7. The CDR3 spells CSARVGQGKGETQYF. The CDR3 DNA reads TGCAGTGCTAGAGTGGGACAGGGGAAAGGGGAGACCCAGTACTTC.

This clonotype was seen a handful of times. V and J are TRBV18 and TRBJ1-2, with D perhaps TRBD1 (5 bases). Germline assignment: CDR1 KGHSH and CDR2 LQKENI. This CDR3 has 15 amino acids. V lost 1 base and J 0 bases, leaving 9 bases between the germline ends. The CDR3 loop is CASSPRDSANYGYTF. CDR3 nucleotide sequence: TGTGCCAGCTCACCACGTGACAGTGCTAACTATGGCTACACCTTC. Drawing the rest from reference TRBV18 and TRBJ1-2, the complete variable domain is NAGVMQNPRHLVRRRGQEARLRCSPMKGHSHVYWYRQLPEEGLKFMVYLQKENIIDESGMPKERFSAEFPKEGPSILRIQQVVRGDSAAYFCASSPRDSANYGYTFGSGTRLTVV.

The genes are TRBV27 and TRBJ2-1; 7 positions agree with TRBD2. With 5 bases clipped from V and 4 bases from J, the junction kept 5 bases outside the gene matches. CDR3 length equals 14 residues. Germline CDR1 MNHEY, CDR2 SMNVEV (reference sequence). CDR3 residues: CASSRRETYNEQFF. The CDR3 nucleotides read TGTGCCAGCAGTCGGCGGGAGACATACAATGAGCAGTTCTTC.

This clonotype was detected a few times. The chain has TRBV20-1 and TRBJ1-1; D may be TRBD1 (5 bases). The length of the CDR3 is 11 residues. The V end lost 3 bases, the J end lost 6 bases, and 8 bases lay between the germline ends. Germline loops: CDR1 DFQATT, CDR2 SNEGSKA (reference sequence). The CDR3 region is CSASQGAEAFF. The CDR3 DNA reads as TGCAGTGCTAGTCAGGGCGCTGAAGCTTTCTTT.

In its sample, this clonotype was seen many times. This chain links TRBV12-3 or TRBV12-4 with TRBJ2-1; weak D call: TRBD2 (6 bases). V lost 6 bases and J lost 8, with 14 bases in between. This CDR3 region has 13 residues. The CDR3 nucleotides read TGTGCCAGCAGCATCGGGACTGGTGATGAGCAGTTCTTC. Residues: CASSIGTGDEQFF.

This clonotype was seen ten or more times. The V and J genes are TRBV5-1 and TRBJ2-5, with D perhaps given as TRBD1 or TRBD2 (5 bases each). The V gene's germline CDR1 is SGHRS and CDR2 YFSETQ. The V end lost 3 bases, the J end lost 5 bases, and 11 bases lay between the germline ends. This CDR3 has 13 residues. The CDR3 DNA sequence: TGCGCCAGCAGCTCGGGGCTAAGCGAGACCCAGTACTTC. Translating gives CASSSGLSETQYF.

Written as DNA, the CDR3 is TGTGCCAGCAGCCAAGATTTGCCAGCCCGGTACGAGCAGTACTTC. As protein: CASSQDLPARYEQYF. The V call is TRBV4-2, the J call TRBJ2-7; no clear D. Germline values: CDR1 LGHNA, CDR2 YNFKEQ. The V end lost 0 bases, the J end lost 4 bases, and 13 bases lay between the germline ends. The CDR3 contains 15 residues.

This clonotype was seen a handful of times. This chain joins TRBV19 and TRBJ2-2, with D perhaps TRBD1 or TRBD2 (5 bases each). This CDR3 region has 14 residues. Germline-derived CDR1 and CDR2 are LNHDA and SQIVND (reference sequence). Trimming shortened V by 6 bases and J by 5 bases, and 13 bases separated the two germline ends. The CDR3 is CASRWDGTTGELFF. In DNA, the CDR3 is TGTGCCAGTAGGTGGGACGGCACAACCGGGGAGCTGTTTTTT.

This chain links TRBV7-9 with TRBJ2-2; D gene ambiguous. V was cut by 10 bases and J by 4 bases, with 10 bases left in between. Germline CDR1 is SEHNR and CDR2 is FQNEAQ (reference sequence). This CDR3 spans 12 amino acids. The CDR3 nucleotides are TGTGCCACCGGAGAAATCACCGGGGAGCTGTTTTTT. Translation: CATGEITGELFF. The variable domain in full, with the rest retrieved from reference TRBV7-9 and TRBJ2-2, is DTGVSQNPRHKITKRGQNVTFRCDPISEHNRLYWYRQTLGQGPEFLTYFQNEAQLEKSRLLSDRFSAERPKGSFSTLEIQRTEQGDSAMYLCATGEITGELFFGEGSRLTVL.

This clonotype has only a few counts. V is TRBV18 and J is TRBJ1-4; D is perhaps TRBD1 (6 bases). The CDR3 is made up of 15 amino acids. V gave up 3 bases and J gave up 0 bases, with 8 bases separating them. Germline V lookup: CDR1 KGHSH, CDR2 LQKENI. CDR3: CASSPQGPTNEKLFF. The CDR3 DNA is TGTGCCAGCTCACCGCAGGGGCCAACTAATGAAAAACTGTTTTTT.